This passage covers 5 T cell receptor beta chains from one sample sequenced in a study of CDR3 diversity in severe acne. TCRdb processed the PCR reads anew with MiXCR; each CDR3 protein has one entry. The table records about 84,000 distinct CDR3 sequences, 50% to 65% of them present only once. Sequencing used blood. Source of these receptors: a male donor in good health, without acne.

The chain carries TRBV9 and TRBJ2-7, with D possibly TRBD2 on 6 matching bases. The CDR3 spans 16 residues. Trimming shortened V by 3 bases and J by 0 bases, and 16 bases separated the two germline ends. Looked up from germline, CDR1 is SGDLS and CDR2 is YYNGEE. Here the CDR3 reads CASSDRVGGISYEQYF. CDR3 DNA: TGTGCCAGCAGCGATCGAGTCGGGGGAATCTCCTACGAGCAGTACTTC.

The rearrangement joins TRBV20-1 to TRBJ2-1; TRBD2 matches 9 bases. CDR3 length: 16 amino acids. Per the germline V gene, CDR1 is DFQATT and CDR2 is SNEGSKA (reference sequence). V lost 5 bases to trimming and J lost 2 bases; unmatched junction nucleotides: 10. CDR3 DNA sequence: TGCAGTGCTCGTCGACTAGCGGTGGCTACCTACAATGAGCAGTTCTTC. Encoded protein: CSARRLAVATYNEQFF.

The rearrangement joins TRBV20-1 to TRBJ2-7, with 15 bases identical to TRBD2. Germline assignment: CDR1 DFQATT and CDR2 SNEGSKA (reference sequence). V shed 5 bases and J 6 bases; nucleotides not matched to a gene: 11. CDR3 size: 16 residues. The CDR3 loop reads CSAPTGLAGGAGEQYF. The CDR3 DNA is TGCAGTGCTCCTACGGGACTAGCGGGAGGTGCGGGCGAGCAGTACTTC.

This clonotype was counted many times. The chain uses TRBV10-3 and TRBJ1-5, with D hard to call. V lost 3 bases to trimming and J lost 2 bases, with 8 bases between them. The CDR3 extends over 14 amino acids. In germline, CDR1 is ENHRY, CDR2 SYGVKD. Here the CDR3 reads CAISETGGNQPQHF. The CDR3 DNA sequence: TGTGCCATCAGTGAAACGGGTGGCAATCAGCCCCAGCATTTT.

This sequence joins TRBV29-1 and TRBJ2-2; D ambiguous. The CDR3 runs to 11 residues. CDR1 is SQVTM and CDR2 is ANQGSEA in the germline V gene. CDR3 sequence (DNA): TGCAGTGTTCAGGACACCGGGGAGCTGTTTTTT. Encoded protein: CSVQDTGELFF.